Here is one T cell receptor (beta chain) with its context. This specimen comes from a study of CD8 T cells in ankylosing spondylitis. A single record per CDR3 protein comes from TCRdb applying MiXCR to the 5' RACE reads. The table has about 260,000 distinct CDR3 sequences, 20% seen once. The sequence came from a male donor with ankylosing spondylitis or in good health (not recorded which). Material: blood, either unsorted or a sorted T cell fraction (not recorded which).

The CDR3 nucleotides read TGCGCCAGCAGCCCGGACATCAACGGGGAGCTGTTTTTT. Translated, it gives CASSPDINGELFF. The chain combines TRBV5-1 with TRBJ2-2; D is possibly TRBD1 (5 bases). With 4 bases removed from V and 7 bases from J, the gap between germline ends came to 11 bases. This CDR3 has 13 amino acids. CDR1 SGHRS and CDR2 YFSETQ come from the germline V gene.